This T cell receptor beta chain originates from a study of T cells after posttransplantation cyclophosphamide. General observations from the study: Donor CD8+ memory clones often dominated recipient blood repertoires at later times. Recipient CMV seropositivity and CMV reactivation strongly tracked TRB clonality. TRB overlap between skin or GI tissue T cells and blood was limited.

The V segment lost 4 bases and the J segment 1 base; nucleotides outside the gene matches: 10. The germline CDR1 and CDR2 sequences are SGDLS and YYNGEE. The CDR3 runs to 17 residues. To note about this clone: Its specificity is unknown.

Assay: immunoSEQ multiplex PCR; the TCRdb copy retains only in-frame clones and omits some. The profile shows tens of thousands of clones, about 86% of them singletons. The sequence was collected from a man younger than 45 with a blood cancer, CMV-positive, and with a related stem cell donor. V gene TRBV9 combines with J gene TRBJ2-2, with 7 bases matching TRBD1. The material sequenced was PBMCs. CDR3 amino acids: CASSFDRDSKNTGELFF. For the CDR3, the DNA is TGTGCCAGCAGCTTTGACCGGGACAGCAAGAACACCGGGGAGCTGTTTTTT.